The 28 T cell receptor beta chains given below trace back to one sample, sequenced in a study of cytomegalovirus exposure and HLA in healthy donors. Researchers ran the PCR with 60 Vbeta and 13 Jbeta primers. Repertoires were generated with immunoSEQ multiplex PCR, while TCRdb's copy carries only in-frame clones and drops some. The sample records 100,000 to 150,000 clones, around four fifths being singletons. Sequencing was performed on PBMCs. These TCRs come from a boy between 5 and 17 years old in good health and CMV-seronegative.

This chain links TRBV6-4 with TRBJ1-1; D might be TRBD1 (6 bases). Between the trimmed V and J ends, which lost 1 base and 4 bases, there was a span of 10 bases. This CDR3 region has 14 residues. Germline loops: CDR1 MRHNA, CDR2 SNTAGT. The CDR3 bases are TGTGCCAGCAGTGACTGGAGCAGGGGCACTGAAGCTTTCTTT. It is translated as CASSDWSRGTEAFF.

The chain employs TRBV12-5 and TRBJ2-3; D may be TRBD2 (6 bases). V lost 5 bases to trimming and J lost 1 base, with 13 bases between them. Germline V gene sequence: CDR1 LGHNT, CDR2 FRNRAP. The CDR3 is 15 amino acids. CDR3 DNA: TGTGCTAGTGGTCCAGGAGGGCCCGGCACAGATACGCAGTATTTT. The encoded protein is CASGPGGPGTDTQYF.

The chain joins TRBV7-7 to TRBJ2-5; 8 bases align to TRBD2. J was trimmed by 5 bases and V by 5 bases; bases with no gene match: 10. Germline V gives CDR1 SSHAT, CDR2 FNYEAQ (reference sequence). The CDR3 extends over 15 amino acids. The CDR3 coding sequence is TGTGCCAGCAGCCTCACGAGCGGGAGTAGGGAGACCCAGTACTTC. Translation: CASSLTSGSRETQYF. The variable domain in full, completed from reference TRBV7-7 and TRBJ2-5, reads GAGVSQSPRYKVTKRGQDVTLRCDPISSHATLYWYQQALGQGPEFLTYFNYEAQPDKSGLPSDRFSAERPEGSISTLTIQRTEQRDSAMYRCASSLTSGSRETQYFGPGTRLLVL.

As DNA, the CDR3 is TGCGCCAGCAGCCAAGATATGGGAGGGGGTTGGGGCGAGCAGTACTTC. Protein product: CASSQDMGGGWGEQYF. This chain joins TRBV4-1 and TRBJ2-7, with a tentative D call TRBD2 (7 bases). The CDR3 runs to 16 residues. The V gene's germline CDR1 is MGHRA and CDR2 YSYEKL. The V end lost 0 bases, the J end lost 6 bases, and 18 bases lay between the germline ends.

V is TRBV11-3 and J is TRBJ1-1; 11 nucleotides agree with TRBD1. This CDR3 region has 17 residues. Trimming took 4 bases from V and 4 from J; bases not matched to a gene: 11. Germline CDR1 and CDR2: SGHNT and YENEEA. The CDR3 DNA sequence: TGTGCCAGCAGCTCTTCCAGGACAGGGGGCCTGACCACTGAAGCTTTCTTT. This gives the protein CASSSSRTGGLTTEAFF.

The chain employs TRBV25-1 and TRBJ1-2, with D perhaps TRBD1 (6 bases). This CDR3 is 15 amino acids long. V was clipped by 2 bases and J by 8 bases, with 18 bases between them. Germline V gives CDR1 MGHDK, CDR2 SYGVNS. CDR3 in DNA: TGTGCCAGCAGTGAACCTCTCACAGGGCCCGGGGGCTACACCTTC. Amino acids: CASSEPLTGPGGYTF.

This chain links TRBV6-1 with TRBJ2-2; perhaps TRBD1 as D (5 bases). There are 15 residues in the CDR3. The germline gives CDR1 MNHNS, CDR2 SASEGT. With 7 bases removed from V and 5 bases from J, the gap between germline ends came to 17 bases. In DNA form, the CDR3 reads TGTGCCAGCACTCCCAGGGTAGTGTATACCGGGGAGCTGTTTTTT. This encodes CASTPRVVYTGELFF.

The chain links TRBV9 to TRBJ2-2; 7 bases are a match to TRBD2. V was clipped by 4 bases and J by 1 base; unmatched bases: 10. This CDR3 region has 17 residues. Per germline, CDR1 SGDLS and CDR2 YYNGEE. The CDR3 region has the DNA TGTGCCAGCAGCTCCGGACGGCTAGCGGTGAACACCGGGGAGCTGTTTTTT. It translates to CASSSGRLAVNTGELFF.

The V and J genes are TRBV30 and TRBJ2-3, with 11 nucleotides matching TRBD2. From germline, CDR1 is GTSNPN and CDR2 SVGIG (reference sequence). Trimming cost V 1 base and J 2 bases; bases outside gene matches: 5. This CDR3 contains 16 residues. CDR3 region: CAWSAGTSGLTDTQYF. The CDR3 DNA reads TGTGCCTGGAGTGCCGGGACTAGCGGACTCACAGATACGCAGTATTTT.

The chain employs TRBV5-1 and TRBJ1-4; 9 nucleotides match TRBD1. The CDR3 contains 15 residues. V shed 0 bases, J shed 7 bases, and the junction held 4 bases outside the gene matches. CDR1 is SGHRS and CDR2 is YFSETQ in the germline V gene. The CDR3 DNA is TGCGCCAGCAGCTTGGGGGACAGGGATTCTGAAAAACTGTTTTTT. This translates into CASSLGDRDSEKLFF.

Points on this clone: The sample has other DNA sequences that encode this CDR3 too. The chain links TRBV9 to TRBJ2-2, with D tentatively TRBD2 (5 bases). V lost 2 bases and J lost 1, with 6 bases in between. The CDR3 length is 14 residues. Per germline, CDR1 SGDLS and CDR2 YYNGEE. CDR3 sequence (DNA): TGTGCCAGCAGCGTTGGAGGGAACACCGGGGAGCTGTTTTTT. Encoded protein: CASSVGGNTGELFF.

The genes are TRBV5-6 and TRBJ2-7, with D perhaps TRBD2 (6 bases). Trimming removed 2 bases at V and 6 bases at J, with 15 bases between. The length of the CDR3 is 14 residues. In germline, CDR1 is SGHDT, CDR2 YYEEEE. For the CDR3, the DNA is TGTGCCAGCAGCTTTAGGGCAACTAGCTCCGAGCAGTACTTC. Protein product: CASSFRATSSEQYF.

This chain uses TRBV2 with TRBJ1-1; no clear D gene. Germline CDR1 is SNHLY and CDR2 is FYNNEI. CDR3 length: 13 amino acids. Between the trimmed V and J ends, which lost 1 base and 1 base, there was a span of 4 bases. The CDR3 sequence: CASSEGENTEAFF. DNA of the CDR3: TGTGCCAGCAGTGAAGGAGAGAACACTGAAGCTTTCTTT.

The V call is TRBV5-1, the J call TRBJ2-6; D not certain. This CDR3 has 14 residues. Trimming took off 4 bases at V and 5 bases at J, with 10 bases between the two ends. CDR1 and CDR2 from the germline V gene are SGHRS and YFSETQ. CDR3 amino acids: CASSDSNWANVLTF. For the CDR3, the DNA is TGCGCCAGCAGCGATTCTAACTGGGCCAACGTCCTGACTTTC.

The chain uses TRBV30 and TRBJ2-2; maybe TRBD2 (5 bases). The CDR3 totals 12 residues. Trimming stripped 6 bases from V and 8 bases from J, with 13 bases between. Per the germline V gene, CDR1 is GTSNPN and CDR2 is SVGIG (reference sequence). CDR3 sequence: CACEGPRGELFF. CDR3 DNA: TGTGCCTGCGAGGGCCCGCGAGGGGAGCTGTTTTTT.

The chain couples TRBV19 to TRBJ1-2, with a possible D match to TRBD1 (5 bases). CDR1 LNHDA and CDR2 SQIVND come from the germline V gene (reference sequence). Trimming shortened V by 7 bases and J by 0 bases, and 15 bases separated the two germline ends. The CDR3 sequence is 15 residues long. CDR3: CASTWTRLSNYGYTF. The DNA of the CDR3 is TGTGCCAGTACCTGGACACGGCTGTCTAACTATGGCTACACCTTC.

J is TRBJ1-1 and V is TRBV7-8, with D perhaps matching TRBD1 (6 bases). CDR1 is SGHVS, CDR2 FQNEAQ, per germline. Trimming pared 5 bases from V and 3 bases from J, leaving 22 bases between. This CDR3 spans 17 amino acids. The CDR3 loop is CASSQTYGPPGDTEAFF. Written as DNA, the CDR3 is TGTGCCAGCAGCCAAACCTACGGACCCCCAGGGGACACTGAAGCTTTCTTT.

The chain combines TRBV19 with TRBJ1-2, with 7 bases lining up with TRBD1. The CDR3 loop spans 15 amino acids. Germline-derived CDR1 and CDR2 are LNHDA and SQIVND (reference sequence). V gave up 5 bases and J gave up 0 bases; unmatched junction bases: 6. CDR3 in DNA: TGTGCCAGTAGTGCACAGGGGTTTGCTAACTATGGCTACACCTTC. Its protein product is CASSAQGFANYGYTF.

The genes are TRBV5-4 and TRBJ2-7; a weak D match, TRBD2 (5 bases). The germline V gene has CDR1 SGHNT and CDR2 YYREEE (reference sequence). This CDR3 has 13 amino acids. With 0 bases removed from V and 6 bases from J, the gap between germline ends came to 10 bases. The CDR3 spells CASSLAGGFEQYF. CDR3 in DNA: TGTGCCAGCAGCTTGGCGGGCGGGTTCGAGCAGTACTTC.

The chain couples TRBV13 to TRBJ1-6; 8 nucleotides agree with TRBD1. Looked up from germline, CDR1 is PRHDT and CDR2 is FYEKMQ (reference sequence). Trimming removed 5 bases from V and 9 bases from J; junction bases left unmatched: 6. The CDR3 consists of 14 residues. The CDR3 coding sequence is TGTGCCAGCAGCCCCCGACAGGGGAGTTCACCCCTCCACTTT. It specifies CASSPRQGSSPLHF.

The chain employs TRBV19 and TRBJ1-2; 11 nucleotides match TRBD1. The CDR3 consists of 15 residues. V lost 4 bases to trimming and J lost 4 bases; unmatched junction nucleotides: 5. Germline assignment: CDR1 LNHDA and CDR2 SQIVND (reference sequence). Here the CDR3 reads CASSTYGTGGYGYTF. For the CDR3, the DNA is TGTGCCAGTAGTACCTATGGGACAGGGGGCTATGGCTACACCTTC.

The chain carries TRBV9 and TRBJ2-5; TRBD2 is a possible D gene (6 bases). From germline, CDR1 is SGDLS and CDR2 YYNGEE. The CDR3 has 15 amino acids. The germline V and J ends were trimmed by 4 bases and 2 bases, with 15 bases remaining between them. The CDR3 sequence: CASSPAAGLQETQYF. In DNA, the CDR3 is TGTGCCAGCAGCCCCGCCGCGGGACTTCAAGAGACCCAGTACTTC.

This clone has just a few counts. The genes are TRBV30 and TRBJ2-1; 7 bases agree with TRBD2. This CDR3 spans 14 amino acids. Per the germline V gene, CDR1 is GTSNPN and CDR2 is SVGIG (reference sequence). V was pared by 3 bases and J by 7 bases, with 9 bases of the junction left unmatched. The CDR3 DNA reads TGTGCCTGGAGGGGGGGGTTCGTGCGTAATGAGCAGTTCTTC. Its translation: CAWRGGFVRNEQFF.

This clone appeared once. A read error is likely, as this CDR3 ends without the conserved phenylalanine or tryptophan. This chain joins TRBV6-1 and TRBJ2-7; TRBD2 matches 14 bases. CDR1 and CDR2 (germline): MNHNS, SASEGT. The CDR3 is 19 residues long. With V trimmed by 3 bases and J by 2 bases, 12 bases remained unmatched. CDR3 sequence: CASSEPGTSGGREAYEQYL. The CDR3 bases are TGTGCCAGCAGTGAGCCCGGGACTAGCGGGGGCCGAGAGGCCTACGAGCAGTACCTC.

The chain is built from TRBV10-3 and TRBJ2-2; 9 bases align to TRBD1. J gave up 2 bases and V 5 bases, and 9 bases lay outside the gene matches. Germline V gene lookup returns CDR1 ENHRY and CDR2 SYGVKD. This CDR3 region has 17 residues. The CDR3 reads CAISPGTGTTNTGELFF. CDR3 sequence (DNA): TGTGCCATCAGTCCCGGGACAGGGACGACCAACACCGGGGAGCTGTTTTTT.

This sequence joins TRBV7-8 and TRBJ1-5, with D unclear. The V and J ends lost 1 base and 7 bases respectively, with 11 bases between them. Germline values: CDR1 SGHVS, CDR2 FQNEAQ. This CDR3 is 14 amino acids long. The CDR3 nucleotides are TGTGCCAGCAGCTTAGGAGGTTTAAACCAGCCCCAGCATTTT. Protein sequence: CASSLGGLNQPQHF.

The genes are TRBV4-1 and TRBJ2-3, with 9 bases fitting TRBD2. V dropped 1 base and J dropped 2; count of bases not matched to a gene: 13. Germline CDR1 is MGHRA and CDR2 is YSYEKL. The CDR3 runs 19 residues. The CDR3: CASSQVLASGIGDTDTQYF. The CDR3 DNA is TGCGCCAGCAGCCAAGTTTTGGCTAGCGGGATTGGTGACACAGATACGCAGTATTTT.

A few counts support this clone. The chain combines TRBV27 with TRBJ2-5, with D unresolved. V dropped 6 bases and J dropped 4 bases, with 6 bases sitting between them. The CDR3 is 11 amino acids. Germline V lookup: CDR1 MNHEY, CDR2 SMNVEV (reference sequence). The CDR3 DNA follows: TGTGCCAGCAGGGTCGGAGAGACCCAGTACTTC. It codes for CASRVGETQYF.